The 30 T cell receptor beta chains below were found in one sample sequenced in a study of shared clonotypes between healthy human individuals. Naive-designated CD8 cells lacked CD45RO, were positively enriched for CCR7, and omitted terminally differentiated effector memory CD45RA+ cells. Profiled with immunoSEQ multiplex PCR; TCRdb holds only in-frame clones, not every one. The sample includes fewer than 1 million clones, around 96% seen only once; the top ten take about 0.25%. What was sequenced was naive CD8+ T cells sorted from blood. The source of these receptors is a man aged 25 to 40 in good health.

On this clone: Other DNA sequences in the sample encode the same CDR3. The chain recombines TRBV7-8 with TRBJ2-7, with D perhaps TRBD1 or TRBD2 (5 bases each). This CDR3 comprises 13 residues. Germline loops: CDR1 SGHVS, CDR2 FQNEAQ. V lost 8 bases and J lost 2, with 13 bases in between. The CDR3 reads CASSPGRAYEQYF. CDR3 in DNA: TGTGCCAGCTCCCCGGGACGCGCCTACGAGCAGTACTTC.

The chain joins TRBV27 to TRBJ2-2; 9 bases are shared with TRBD2. V lost 3 bases, J lost 7 bases, and 6 bases stayed unmatched. The length of the CDR3 is 15 residues. Germline values: CDR1 MNHEY, CDR2 SMNVEV (reference sequence). The CDR3 loop reads CASSLASGAYGELFF. The CDR3 DNA reads TGTGCCAGCAGTTTGGCTAGCGGGGCGTACGGGGAGCTGTTTTTT.

This chain joins TRBV29-1 and TRBJ2-5; D not certain. Trimming shortened V by 8 bases and J by 3 bases, and 16 bases separated the two germline ends. Germline V gene data show CDR1 as SQVTM and CDR2 as ANQGSEA. The CDR3 has 13 amino acids. CDR3 coding DNA: TGCAGCCTGCCAGGTCCTAACGAAGAGACCCAGTACTTC. Translated: CSLPGPNEETQYF.

This rearrangement joins TRBV6-5 to TRBJ2-5; D is unclear. This CDR3 is 15 amino acids long. CDR1 is MNHEY and CDR2 is SVGAGI in the germline V gene. The V and J ends lost 0 bases and 0 bases respectively, with 8 bases between them. The CDR3 sequence: CASSYSEQNQETQYF. The CDR3 bases are TGTGCCAGCAGTTACTCGGAACAGAACCAAGAGACCCAGTACTTC.

The chain is built from TRBV7-8 and TRBJ1-2; the match to TRBD1 covers 10 bases. The CDR3 consists of 16 residues. The V gene end was trimmed by 4 bases and the J gene end by 3 bases; junction bases not matched to a gene: 8. The germline V gene has CDR1 SGHVS and CDR2 FQNEAQ. CDR3 bases: TGTGCCAGCAGCTACCCTACCGGGACAGGGGACTATGGCTACACCTTC. Protein sequence: CASSYPTGTGDYGYTF.

The chain links TRBV2 to TRBJ2-5; D may be TRBD1 (6 bases). Trimming took off 4 bases at V and 1 base at J, with 16 bases between the two ends. The CDR3 covers 16 residues. CDR1 SNHLY and CDR2 FYNNEI come from the germline V gene. CDR3 coding DNA: TGTGCCAGCAGTGTTGACAGGAGAAGTTCCCAAGAGACCCAGTACTTC. Protein sequence: CASSVDRRSSQETQYF. The variable domain in full, with the rest retrieved from reference TRBV2 and TRBJ2-5, is EPEVTQTPSHQVTQMGQEVILRCVPISNHLYFYWYRQILGQKVEFLVSFYNNEISEKSEIFDDQFSVERPDGSNFTLKIRSTKLEDSAMYFCASSVDRRSSQETQYFGPGTRLLVL.

This clone was found once. The chain uses TRBV6-1 and TRBJ2-1, with 11 nucleotides matching TRBD1. The CDR3 runs 15 residues. CDR1 and CDR2 from the germline V gene are MNHNS and SASEGT. V lost 8 bases to trimming and J lost 8 bases; unmatched junction nucleotides: 11. The CDR3 bases are TGTGCCAGCTTCACCGGGACAGGGGGAGAGCATGAGCAGTTCTTC. Encoded protein: CASFTGTGGEHEQFF.

About this clone itself: The same CDR3 is also encoded by other DNA sequences in this sample. The chain joins TRBV4-1 to TRBJ1-5, with TRBD1 matching over 8 bases. Germline lookup yields CDR1 MGHRA and CDR2 YSYEKL. This CDR3 comprises 14 residues. The V and J ends lost 1 base and 5 bases, in that order; junction bases with no gene match: 1. CDR3 coding DNA: TGCGCCAGCAGCCAAGGACAGGGGTATCAGCCCCAGCATTTT. Amino acids: CASSQGQGYQPQHF.

V gene TRBV21-1 combines with J gene TRBJ2-3; no DNA check was done on the table's D call, TRBD1. TRBV21-1 is flagged as a pseudogene. CDR3 length equals 17 residues. The CDR3 is CASSRRAVRGRSDTQYF. The CDR3 DNA follows: TGTGCCAGCAGCCGTAGGGCGGTCAGGGGGCGTTCAGATACGCAGTATTTT.

This clone was seen a single time. J is TRBJ2-7 and V is TRBV9; unclear D gene. This CDR3 region has 13 residues. V was clipped by 3 bases and J by 6 bases, with 13 bases between them. Per germline, CDR1 SGDLS and CDR2 YYNGEE. CDR3 in amino acids: CASSGSQTGEQYF. In DNA form, the CDR3 reads TGTGCCAGCAGCGGAAGTCAGACTGGCGAGCAGTACTTC.

The chain is built from TRBV25-1 and TRBJ1-2; the D gene is possibly TRBD1 (5 bases). V dropped 1 base and J dropped 1 base, with 13 bases sitting between them. Germline V gene data show CDR1 as MGHDK and CDR2 as SYGVNS. The CDR3 is made up of 16 amino acids. The CDR3 reads CASSESRGVLNYGYTF. The DNA of the CDR3 is TGTGCCAGCAGTGAATCTCGGGGGGTTCTTAACTATGGCTACACCTTC.

The chain carries TRBV2 and TRBJ1-5; perhaps TRBD1 as D (6 bases). The V end was cut by 4 bases, the J end by 3 bases, with 13 bases between. Germline V gives CDR1 SNHLY, CDR2 FYNNEI. The CDR3 extends over 15 amino acids. The CDR3 reads CASSGKQGYNQPQHF. CDR3 nucleotides: TGTGCCAGCAGTGGAAAACAGGGATACAATCAGCCCCAGCATTTT.

This sequence joins TRBV7-8 and TRBJ2-1, with D perhaps matching TRBD1 or TRBD2 (6 bases each). The CDR3 consists of 17 residues. V was clipped by 6 bases and J by 0 bases, with 18 bases between them. Germline CDR1 and CDR2: SGHVS and FQNEAQ. CDR3 nucleotides: TGTGCCAGCAGTTCTAGGGGGGTGCAGAGCTCCTACAATGAGCAGTTCTTC. It yields the protein CASSSRGVQSSYNEQFF.

This chain joins TRBV5-6 and TRBJ2-7, with TRBD1 matching 10 bases. Germline-derived CDR1 and CDR2 are SGHDT and YYEEEE. The J segment lost 5 bases and the V segment lost 3 bases, leaving 11 bases of the junction unmatched. The CDR3 totals 16 residues. DNA of the CDR3: TGTGCCAGCAGCTCTGAAGGGGACAGGGGATACAACGAGCAGTACTTC. Protein sequence: CASSSEGDRGYNEQYF.

This chain connects TRBV6-1 to TRBJ1-3; TRBD1 might be the D (5 bases). CDR1 is MNHNS and CDR2 is SASEGT in the germline V gene. The V end lost 6 bases, the J end lost 0 bases, and 12 bases lay between the germline ends. CDR3 size: 15 residues. CDR3 region: CASSVRASSGNTIYF. The CDR3 DNA reads as TGTGCCAGCAGCGTCAGGGCTAGCTCTGGAAACACCATATATTTT.

This chain connects TRBV15 to TRBJ2-1, with D uncertain. Germline assignment: CDR1 LNHNV and CDR2 YYDKDF (reference sequence). V lost 0 bases to trimming and J lost 15 bases, with 15 bases between them. The CDR3 spans 13 residues. The CDR3 loop reads CATSRDKGIPLFF. CDR3 coding DNA: TGTGCCACCAGCAGAGATAAGGGAATTCCGCTGTTCTTC.

This rearrangement joins TRBV28 to TRBJ1-2, with D maybe TRBD1 (5 bases). V dropped 7 bases and J dropped 2 bases, with 23 bases sitting between them. CDR1 MDHEN and CDR2 SYDVKM come from the germline V gene. The CDR3 is made up of 17 amino acids. The CDR3 loop reads CASTETVRNSRNYGYTF. CDR3 DNA: TGTGCCAGCACCGAGACAGTTAGAAATTCCAGAAACTATGGCTACACCTTC.

The chain links TRBV7-8 to TRBJ2-1; D is unclear. V was cut by 5 bases and J by 1 base, with 21 bases left in between. Germline CDR1 is SGHVS and CDR2 is FQNEAQ. There are 18 residues in the CDR3. The CDR3 DNA reads as TGTGCCAGCAGCCCCTCTCTCTATAGGGCGGAATCCTACAATGAGCAGTTCTTC. This encodes CASSPSLYRAESYNEQFF.

The J gene is TRBJ2-7, the V gene TRBV27; D is unclear. Germline assignment: CDR1 MNHEY and CDR2 SMNVEV (reference sequence). The CDR3 contains 12 residues. The V and J ends lost 4 bases and 2 bases respectively, with 6 bases between them. The chain's CDR3 is CASSYGPYEQYF. DNA for the CDR3: TGTGCCAGCAGTTACGGGCCCTACGAGCAGTACTTC.

The chain uses TRBV19 and TRBJ2-5, with 10 positions matching TRBD2. This CDR3 is built from 16 residues. Germline CDR1 LNHDA, CDR2 SQIVND (reference sequence). Germline trimming cut 0 bases from V and 3 bases from J; bases unmatched to any gene: 4. CDR3: CASSIDLGLAEETQYF. CDR3 DNA sequence: TGTGCCAGTAGTATAGACCTTGGACTAGCGGAAGAGACCCAGTACTTC.

Worth noting for this clone: The sample has other DNA sequences that encode this CDR3 too. The J gene is TRBJ1-5, the V gene TRBV30, with TRBD1 matching 7 bases. CDR1 and CDR2 (germline): GTSNPN, SVGIG (reference sequence). This CDR3 region has 13 residues. Trimming removed 4 bases from V and 2 bases from J; junction bases left unmatched: 2. CDR3 nucleotides: TGTGCCTGGACCACAGGGGGCAATCAGCCCCAGCATTTT. This gives the protein CAWTTGGNQPQHF.

The CDR3 nucleotides read TGTGCCAGCTTTAAATCGGGAGGGCCCAATGAGCAGTTCTTC. Its translation is CASFKSGGPNEQFF. The rearrangement uses TRBV5-4 and TRBJ2-1, with 8 positions matching TRBD2. Germline values: CDR1 SGHNT, CDR2 YYREEE (reference sequence). Trimming took 7 bases from V and 6 from J; bases not matched to a gene: 9. The CDR3 runs to 14 residues.

V gene TRBV6-1 combines with J gene TRBJ2-7; perhaps TRBD1 as D (5 bases). The V gene's germline CDR1 is MNHNS and CDR2 SASEGT. The CDR3 has 19 amino acids. V was clipped by 2 bases and J by 3 bases, with 26 bases between them. CDR3 in amino acids: CASSETPGWQGDAYYEQYF. The CDR3 coding sequence is TGTGCCAGCAGTGAAACTCCCGGGTGGCAGGGTGACGCCTACTACGAGCAGTACTTC.

The V gene is TRBV29-1, the J gene TRBJ2-7; TRBD1 or TRBD2 may be the D gene (6 bases each). The CDR3 is made up of 15 amino acids. V lost 0 bases and J 0 bases, leaving 12 bases between the germline ends. CDR1 is SQVTM, CDR2 ANQGSEA, per germline. CDR3 nucleotide sequence: TGCAGCGTTGAAGATGGCAGGGGAGGCTCCTACGAGCAGTACTTC. Amino acids: CSVEDGRGGSYEQYF.

To note about this clone: One end of the junction fails to match germline, which may point to a read error. The rearrangement joins TRBV7-7 to TRBJ2-1; maybe TRBD2 (6 bases). This CDR3 comprises 15 residues. The germline gives CDR1 SSHAT, CDR2 FNYEAQ (reference sequence). CDR3 residues: CASSYRTAGYNEQFF. As DNA, the CDR3 is TGTGCTAGCAGCTACCGGACTGCGGGATACAATGAGCAGTTCTTC.

Details on this clone: Other nucleotide sequences in the sample specify the same CDR3. The chain has TRBV7-9 and TRBJ1-5; 8 bases are shared with TRBD1. The V segment lost 6 bases and the J segment 5 bases; nucleotides outside the gene matches: 9. This CDR3 contains 15 residues. Germline-derived CDR1 and CDR2 are SEHNR and FQNEAQ (reference sequence). DNA for the CDR3: TGTGCCAGCAGTTCCGGACAGGGAGGCCATCAGCCCCAGCATTTT. This codes for CASSSGQGGHQPQHF.

The genes are TRBV29-1 and TRBJ2-2; the D is unclear. The CDR3 sequence is 11 residues long. Trimming left V 5 bases short and J 7 bases short, with 8 bases between. CDR1 is SQVTM, CDR2 ANQGSEA, per germline. Here the CDR3 DNA reads TGCAGCGTTCCCCTTGGCGGGGAGCTGTTTTTT. This translates into CSVPLGGELFF.

The chain couples TRBV4-1 to TRBJ2-7; D is possibly TRBD2 (6 bases). The ends were cut back, 8 bases at V and 1 base at J, with 15 bases in the middle. CDR1 and CDR2 from the germline V gene are MGHRA and YSYEKL. The CDR3 covers 14 residues. CDR3 loop: CASGWRERSYEQYF. The CDR3 region has the DNA TGCGCCAGCGGTTGGAGGGAGAGATCCTACGAGCAGTACTTC.

The chain couples TRBV23-1 to TRBJ1-1; D ambiguous. TRBV23-1 is an ORF; its function is uncertain. Trimming shortened V by 7 bases and J by 3 bases, and 39 bases separated the two germline ends. CDR3 length equals 22 residues. The CDR3 region has the DNA TGCGCCAGCACTCTTCCCGACGGAGTAAGGCCCAACAGACTCCGGAGGGACACTGAAGCTTTCTTT. Encoded protein: CASTLPDGVRPNRLRRDTEAFF.

This chain uses TRBV5-6 with TRBJ2-7, with D hard to call. The ends were cut back, 4 bases at V and 3 bases at J, with 20 bases in the middle. Germline assignment: CDR1 SGHDT and CDR2 YYEEEE. The CDR3 is 16 residues long. The CDR3 coding sequence is TGTGCCAGCAGCACCTCTGGGCAGGTACCTCTCTACGAGCAGTACTTC. It translates to CASSTSGQVPLYEQYF.